A single sample gave rise to the 4 T cell receptor beta chains below, sequenced in a study of neurological immune-mediated disorders (dated 2019 in TCRdb). To prepare the library, 5' RACE was applied. The sequencer listed for this sample is Illumina HiSeq 2500. Starting from the raw public reads, TCRdb applied fastp trimming at Q25, assembled clones with MiXCR and retained in-frame beta chains. CDR3 protein duplicates are merged, each entry listing the most common genes and DNA. This sample has 72,000 or so distinct CDR3 sequences in its table, and approximately 17% of those were observed once. The top ten hold 15% to 19% of the sample. The source material was PBMCs. These receptors came from a woman aged 40 to 49 in good health.

This clonotype was seen repeatedly, ten times or more. The chain has TRBV29-1 and TRBJ2-7, with D possibly TRBD1 on 6 matching bases. Germline CDR1 is SQVTM and CDR2 is ANQGSEA. V was shortened by 5 bases and J by 5 bases, with 22 bases between the two germline ends. The CDR3 covers 15 residues. CDR3 DNA sequence: TGCAGCGTTACACCCCATTCACAGGGCACTAACGAGCAGTACTTC. Amino acid sequence: CSVTPHSQGTNEQYF.

Ten or more counts support this clonotype. This chain joins TRBV2 and TRBJ1-4, with D perhaps matching TRBD1 (5 bases). From germline, CDR1 is SNHLY and CDR2 FYNNEI. With 8 bases removed from V and 8 bases from J, the gap between germline ends came to 12 bases. This CDR3 spans 12 amino acids. The CDR3 sequence: CASGIWGEKLFF. The CDR3 DNA reads TGTGCCAGCGGGATCTGGGGGGAAAAACTGTTTTTT.

V is TRBV20-1 and J is TRBJ2-7; no clear D. This CDR3 comprises 15 residues. Germline V CDR1 and CDR2: DFQATT, SNEGSKA (reference sequence). Trimming stripped 0 bases from V and 0 bases from J, with 12 bases between. The CDR3 spells CSARDPAGPSYEQYF. CDR3 sequence (DNA): TGCAGTGCTAGAGATCCAGCAGGTCCCTCCTACGAGCAGTACTTC.

This clonotype appeared many times. V gene TRBV5-1 combines with J gene TRBJ2-2, with D tentatively TRBD1 (5 bases). Trimming removed 2 bases from V and 6 bases from J, with 11 bases in between. Germline CDR1 is SGHRS and CDR2 is YFSETQ. The CDR3 runs to 14 residues. The CDR3 spells CASSFIGEAGELFF. In DNA form, the CDR3 reads TGCGCCAGCAGCTTCATAGGGGAAGCCGGGGAGCTGTTTTTT.